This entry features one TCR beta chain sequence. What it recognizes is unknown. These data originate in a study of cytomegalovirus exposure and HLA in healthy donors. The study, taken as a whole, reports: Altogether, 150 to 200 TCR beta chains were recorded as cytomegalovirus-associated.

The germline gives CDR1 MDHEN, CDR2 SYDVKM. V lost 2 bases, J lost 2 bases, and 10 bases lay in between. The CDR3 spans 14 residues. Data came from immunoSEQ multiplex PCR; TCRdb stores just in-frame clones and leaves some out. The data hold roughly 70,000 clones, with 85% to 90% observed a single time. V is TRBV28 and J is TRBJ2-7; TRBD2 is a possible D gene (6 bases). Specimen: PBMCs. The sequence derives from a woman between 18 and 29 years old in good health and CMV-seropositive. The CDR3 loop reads CASSLLAKPYEQYF. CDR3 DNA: TGTGCCAGCAGTTTACTAGCGAAGCCCTACGAGCAGTACTTC.